These 6 T cell receptor beta chains share one sample of origin, sequenced in a study of cytomegalovirus exposure and HLA in healthy donors. PCR was performed using 60 Vbeta and 13 Jbeta primers. Generated by immunoSEQ multiplex PCR, the TCRdb table keeps only in-frame clones and is missing some. The sample carries around 200,000 clones, around 75% recorded once. Sequencing input: PBMCs. Every receptor here comes from a woman in her twenties or thirties in good health and CMV-seropositive.

This clone has more than one count but fewer than ten. The V and J genes are TRBV2 and TRBJ2-7, with 8 bases aligning to TRBD1. The CDR3 consists of 14 residues. CDR1 is SNHLY and CDR2 is FYNNEI in the germline V gene. J gave up 1 base and V 7 bases, and 6 bases lay outside the gene matches. The CDR3 loop reads CASTRTGISYEQYF. In DNA form, the CDR3 reads TGTGCCAGCACCCGGACAGGGATATCCTACGAGCAGTACTTC.

This chain links TRBV15 with TRBJ2-3, with a tentative D call TRBD2 (6 bases). Germline-derived CDR1 and CDR2 are LNHNV and YYDKDF (reference sequence). Trimming shortened V by 1 base and J by 5 bases, and 13 bases separated the two germline ends. The CDR3 is 15 residues long. CDR3 sequence (DNA): TGTGCCACCAGCAGAGTTCCGACGGGGGTAGATACGCAGTATTTT. Protein product: CATSRVPTGVDTQYF.

A single count supports this clone. This sequence joins TRBV5-1 and TRBJ1-2; 9 nucleotides match TRBD1. The CDR3 loop spans 16 amino acids. Trimming removed 4 bases from V and 6 bases from J; junction bases left unmatched: 13. Germline CDR1 and CDR2: SGHRS and YFSETQ. This CDR3 is CASSTRTGVVGDGYTF. Here the CDR3 DNA reads TGCGCCAGCAGCACCCGGACAGGGGTGGTGGGCGATGGCTACACCTTC.

V gene TRBV6-5 combines with J gene TRBJ2-5; D might be TRBD1 (5 bases). Trimming removed 2 bases from V and 4 bases from J, with 8 bases in between. The CDR3 spans 13 residues. Germline V CDR1 and CDR2: MNHEY, SVGAGI. The CDR3 loop is CASSYMGRETQYF. Here the CDR3 DNA reads TGTGCCAGCAGTTACATGGGGCGAGAGACCCAGTACTTC.

This chain connects TRBV11-2 to TRBJ2-5, with D possibly matching TRBD2 (6 bases). V lost 5 bases, J lost 4 bases, and 23 bases lay in between. CDR1 and CDR2 (germline): SGHAT, FQNNGV. This CDR3 is built from 17 residues. CDR3 in DNA: TGTGCCAGCAGCCCCGGGGGTGGACCACTCGGTAGAGAGACCCAGTACTTC. Translating gives CASSPGGGPLGRETQYF.

The sample holds a few counts of this clone. Additional DNA sequences in this sample encode the identical CDR3. The J gene is TRBJ2-1, the V gene TRBV27; 9 bases line up with TRBD2. CDR3 length: 16 amino acids. In germline, CDR1 is MNHEY, CDR2 SMNVEV (reference sequence). J gave up 0 bases and V 5 bases, and 5 bases lay outside the gene matches. The CDR3 spells CASSPLAGSSYNEQFF. CDR3 coding DNA: TGTGCCAGCAGTCCGCTAGCGGGAAGCTCCTACAATGAGCAGTTCTTC.